This T cell receptor (beta chain) was identified in a study of shared clonotypes between healthy human individuals. The CDR3 totals 16 residues. Trimming took off 0 bases at V and 0 bases at J, with 9 bases between the two ends. Germline lookup yields CDR1 MNHNS and CDR2 SASEGT. Findings and limits, study-wide: The authors sampled blood alone, and tissue repertoires likely differ.

On this clone itself: The antigen is unknown.

Assay execution proceeded at the deep level. Replicate PCRs run on sorted subsets employed 200 to 250 ng DNA, roughly 30,000 T cell genomes. Sequencing used immunoSEQ multiplex PCR; TCRdb keeps in-frame clones, though not all of them. The sample lists about 1 million clones; around 75% were seen once. The rearrangement joins TRBV6-1 to TRBJ1-3; D gene ambiguous. The sequenced sample consisted of memory CD4+ T cells sorted from blood. Indicated subset: CD45RA-negative fraction. The origin of this receptor is a man between 18 and 35 years old in good health. CDR3 residues: CASSEARAASGNTIYF. Here the CDR3 DNA reads TGTGCCAGCAGTGAAGCAAGGGCAGCCTCTGGAAACACCATATATTTT.